This T cell receptor (beta chain) was identified in a study of blood T cell repertoires in COVID-19. Seattle patients were enrolled while actively infected and followed longitudinally. V was trimmed by 1 base and J by 5 bases, leaving 15 bases between them. The CDR3 runs 16 residues. CDR1 and CDR2 (germline): SEHNR, FQNEAQ (reference sequence). Clones were read by immunoSEQ multiplex PCR, and TCRdb kept only the in-frame ones, dropping some. The sample records about 48,000 clones, 86% being singletons. V and J are TRBV7-9 and TRBJ1-5, with D tentatively TRBD1 (5 bases). The sequence was collected from a woman older than 75 with COVID-19, enrolled during active disease. Sample: peripheral blood. CDR3 coding DNA: TGTGCCAGCAGCTTAGGTGCGGAGGGGCCGTATCAGCCCCAGCATTTT. Translating it yields CASSLGAEGPYQPQHF.